The clone carrying this TCR beta chain came up a few times. The antigen is unknown. The library targeted TCRbeta and was prepared with unique molecular identifiers. Using its own MiXCR run on the PCR reads, TCRdb lists one record per CDR3 protein. The data show around 670,000 distinct CDR3 sequences, with roughly 13% seen just once and 0.65% to 0.9% held by the top ten. The entry originates in a study of T-cell reconstitution after alpha-beta-depleted transplantation in children. Study observations and caveats: The origin of alpha-beta T cells about two months after transplant was reportedly several hundred expanded graft clones. At the one-year point after transplant, T-cell counts and TCRbeta diversity were found to come mostly from T cells that had been newly produced. Surviving thymic progenitors and recipient T cells were the source of high TCRbeta diversity at day 60 in some patients.

The germline V gene has CDR1 LNHNV and CDR2 YYDKDF (reference sequence). Trimming stripped 5 bases from V and 0 bases from J, with 11 bases between. CDR3 length equals 15 residues. The sequence was collected from a girl aged 2 to 10 with congenital amegakaryocytic thrombocytopenia, due to receive a stem cell transplant. The chain links TRBV15 to TRBJ2-1; D is perhaps TRBD2 (5 bases). The sample consisted of PBMCs, taken before TCRalphabeta/CD19-depleted stem cell transplant. Written as DNA, the CDR3 is TGTGCCACCAGCGGAGCGGCTAGCTCCTACAATGAGCAGTTCTTC. Its translation: CATSGAASSYNEQFF. Using reference TRBV15 and TRBJ2-1 for the parts outside the CDR3, the full variable domain is DAMVIQNPRYQVTQFGKPVTLSCSQTLNHNVMYWYQQKSSQAPKLLFHYYDKDFNNEADTPDNFQSRRPNTSFCFLDIRSPGLGDTAMYLCATSGAASSYNEQFFGPGTRLTVL.